This is a list of T cell receptor beta chains from one sample in a study of circulating and synovial CD4+ cells in juvenile arthritis. The protocol was immunoSEQ multiplex PCR, while the TCRdb copy is restricted to in-frame clones and leaves out a portion. The sample yields about 33,000 clones, 90% to 95% seen once. Input material: CD4+ T cells from blood. All receptors come from a human donor with juvenile idiopathic arthritis. The CDR3 runs from the conserved cysteine through the conserved F or W. D genes are given only for firm matches. Where a row states a size, it is once, few, many or the class of an expanded clone; other rows omit it.

d_gene: TRBD2
j_gene: TRBJ2-1
abundance: -
v_gene: TRBV27
len: 18
CDR3nt: TGTGCCAGCAGTTTCGGACTAGCGGGGCCCAGCTCCTACAATGAGCAGTTCTTC
CDR3aa: CASSFGLAGPSSYNEQFF

d_gene: -
j_gene: TRBJ2-1
abundance: -
v_gene: TRBV19
len: 14
CDR3nt: TGTGCCAGTAGTCGACTAGTGGGAAACAATGAGCAGTTCTTC
CDR3aa: CASSRLVGNNEQFF

d_gene: TRBD1
j_gene: TRBJ2-7
abundance: -
v_gene: TRBV5-1
len: 13
CDR3nt: TGCGCCAGCAGCAAGGAGACAGGGGTCGAGCAGTACTTC
CDR3aa: CASSKETGVEQYF

d_gene: TRBD1
j_gene: TRBJ2-1
abundance: once
v_gene: TRBV7-2
len: 16
CDR3nt: TGTGCCAGCAGCTACGCGGACAGGGGACGGTACAATGAGCAGTTCTTC
CDR3aa: CASSYADRGRYNEQFF

d_gene: TRBD1
j_gene: TRBJ2-2
abundance: -
v_gene: TRBV7-3
len: 15
CDR3nt: TGTGCCAGCAGGCGGGACAGGGCAGGAGACGGGGAGCTGTTTTTT
CDR3aa: CASRRDRAGDGELFF

d_gene: -
j_gene: TRBJ2-4
abundance: -
v_gene: TRBV19
len: 15
CDR3nt: TGTGCCAGTAGTGCTACAGGGCTCTCTAAAAACATTCAGTACTTC
CDR3aa: CASSATGLSKNIQYF

d_gene: -
j_gene: TRBJ2-3
abundance: -
v_gene: TRBV5-6
len: 17
CDR3nt: TGTGCCAGCTCTAAGGCGAGCGGAGGGTGGGGCACAGATACGCAGTATTTT
CDR3aa: CASSKASGGWGTDTQYF

d_gene: -
j_gene: TRBJ2-5
abundance: -
v_gene: TRBV5-6
len: 16
CDR3nt: TGTGCCAGCAGCTCTTACGGGGGGCGCGGGGAAGAGACCCAGTACTTC
CDR3aa: CASSSYGGRGEETQYF

d_gene: -
j_gene: TRBJ2-3
abundance: once
v_gene: TRBV9
len: 13
CDR3nt: TGTGCCAGCAGCGTAGACCCGGGGGATACGCAGTATTTT
CDR3aa: CASSVDPGDTQYF

d_gene: -
j_gene: TRBJ1-2
abundance: -
v_gene: TRBV7-2
len: 14
CDR3nt: TGTGCCAGCTCAACACCGGCAGGGGCATATGGCTACACCTTC
CDR3aa: CASSTPAGAYGYTF

d_gene: TRBD1
j_gene: TRBJ1-2
abundance: -
v_gene: TRBV7-9
len: 15
CDR3nt: TGTGCCAGCAGCTTAGAAGGGACAGTCTCGTATGGCTACACCTTC
CDR3aa: CASSLEGTVSYGYTF

d_gene: TRBD1
j_gene: TRBJ1-4
abundance: few
v_gene: TRBV5-4
len: 14
CDR3nt: TGTGCCAGCAGCCCCGGACAGGGGGTTGAAAAACTGTTTTTT
CDR3aa: CASSPGQGVEKLFF

d_gene: -
j_gene: TRBJ2-5
abundance: -
v_gene: TRBV7-2
len: 14
CDR3nt: TGTGCCAGCAGCTTAGGGGTAATTACAGCGACCCAGTACTTC
CDR3aa: CASSLGVITATQYF

d_gene: -
j_gene: TRBJ2-1
abundance: -
v_gene: TRBV27
len: 15
CDR3nt: TGTGCCAGCAGTTTATCGGGGAGCTCCTACAATGAGCAGTTCTTC
CDR3aa: CASSLSGSSYNEQFF

d_gene: TRBD1
j_gene: TRBJ2-7
abundance: once
v_gene: TRBV5-1
len: 14
CDR3nt: TGCGCCAGCTCCGAGGGACAGCTCACCTACGAGCAGTACTTC
CDR3aa: CASSEGQLTYEQYF

d_gene: -
j_gene: TRBJ2-3
abundance: once
v_gene: TRBV7-9
len: 15
CDR3nt: TGTGCCAGCAGCCTCGAGGGGGTAAGCACAGATACGCAGTATTTT
CDR3aa: CASSLEGVSTDTQYF